The T cell receptor (beta chain) described here comes from a study of Ad26.COV2.S vaccination and SARS-CoV-2 variants. Study overall: Donor allocation was to the COV1001 Ad26.COV2.S trial arm. Ad26.COV2.S shots went into the muscle once or twice, 56 days apart.

Libraries were prepared by immunoSEQ multiplex PCR; TCRdb keeps only in-frame clonotypes and omits some of them. This table has more than 300,000 clones, 75% to 90% appearing once. Treatment noted: some 20 received Ad26.COV2.S at low or high dose, single or two shots; roughly five received placebo; per-sample allocation not given. Sampling was done on day 63 after the first vaccine or placebo injection. What was given as vaccine was an Ad26 vector encoding Wuhan-strain SARS-CoV-2 spike. The CDR3 covers 14 residues. The V segment lost 1 base and the J segment 9 bases; nucleotides outside the gene matches: 8. In germline, CDR1 is SQVTM, CDR2 ANQGSEA.

V and J are TRBV29-1 and TRBJ2-1, with 8 bases aligning to TRBD2. The clonotype originates from a person between 18 and 59 years old who received the Ad26.COV2.S COVID-19 vaccine or a placebo. Sequencing used peripheral blood, obtained in a trial of Ad26.COV2.S vaccine versus placebo. The CDR3 coding sequence is TGCAGCGTTGAAGGAGCGGGGGAAGACGGTGAGCAGTTCTTC. Its translation is CSVEGAGEDGEQFF.